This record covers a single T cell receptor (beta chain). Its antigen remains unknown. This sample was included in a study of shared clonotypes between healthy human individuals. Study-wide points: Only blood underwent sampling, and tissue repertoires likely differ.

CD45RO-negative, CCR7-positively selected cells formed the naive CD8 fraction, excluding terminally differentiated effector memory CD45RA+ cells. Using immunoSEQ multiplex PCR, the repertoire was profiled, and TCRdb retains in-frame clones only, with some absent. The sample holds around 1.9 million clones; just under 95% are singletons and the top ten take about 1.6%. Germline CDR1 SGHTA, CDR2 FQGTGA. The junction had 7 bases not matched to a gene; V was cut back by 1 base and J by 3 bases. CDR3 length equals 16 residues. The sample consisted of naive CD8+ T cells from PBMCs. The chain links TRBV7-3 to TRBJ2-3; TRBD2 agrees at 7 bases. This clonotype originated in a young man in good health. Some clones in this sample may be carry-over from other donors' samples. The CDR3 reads CASSLRGGRATDTQYF. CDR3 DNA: TGTGCCAGCAGCTTAAGAGGAGGGAGGGCGACAGATACGCAGTATTTT.